These 5 T cell receptor beta chains were all obtained from the same sample, sequenced in a study of blood T cell repertoires in COVID-19 (dated by TCRdb to the early 2020s). Library generation was performed with the immunoSEQ multiplex PCR assay. TCRdb took over this immuneACCESS table, retaining in-frame rearrangements with V and J assigned. Such tables are incomplete; in checked studies, under half of the missing clones stem from an unresolved V gene, and the remainder is unexplained. A total of roughly 240,000 clones appear in this sample, around 90% of them only once. The ten biggest clones cover 2.5% to 3% of the sample. The source material was PBMCs or T cells enriched from blood (not recorded which). Receptor source: a woman aged 30 to 39 with acute COVID-19.

This rearrangement joins TRBV19 to TRBJ1-1, with a possible D match to TRBD1 (5 bases). The CDR3 length is 13 residues. The germline V gene encodes CDR1 LNHDA and CDR2 SQIVND (reference sequence). Trimming took 10 bases from V and 0 from J, leaving 12 bases between them. Here the CDR3 reads CATLDRMNTEAFF. The CDR3 nucleotides are TGTGCCACCCTCGACAGAATGAACACTGAAGCTTTCTTT.

The V and J genes are TRBV7-2 and TRBJ1-5; D perhaps matches TRBD1 (5 bases). The V and J ends lost 2 bases and 1 base respectively, with 15 bases between them. This CDR3 contains 17 residues. Germline CDR1 reads SGHTA; CDR2 reads FQGNSA. CDR3 coding DNA: TGTGCCAGCAGCTTATCTCAGGGCGTGAGAAGCAATCAGCCCCAGCATTTT. It translates to CASSLSQGVRSNQPQHF.

This CDR3 reads CASSPGQGDSGANVLTF. The CDR3 DNA sequence: TGTGCCAGCTCACCGGGACAGGGAGACTCTGGGGCCAACGTCCTGACTTTC. The rearrangement links TRBV18 to TRBJ2-6, with 9 bases matching TRBD1. In germline, CDR1 is KGHSH, CDR2 LQKENI. Trimming took 3 bases from V and 0 from J; bases not matched to a gene: 3. The length of the CDR3 is 17 residues.

The rearrangement joins TRBV5-6 to TRBJ1-2, with D possibly being TRBD1 (5 bases). Germline-derived CDR1 and CDR2 are SGHDT and YYEEEE. V lost 4 bases and J 4 bases, leaving 23 bases between the germline ends. The CDR3 is made up of 17 amino acids. The CDR3 reads CASSPRQSAPGSYGYTF. The CDR3 region has the DNA TGTGCCAGCAGCCCAAGACAGTCTGCCCCTGGCTCCTATGGCTACACCTTC.

The chain joins TRBV5-1 to TRBJ2-1, with 9 bases aligning to TRBD1. Germline-derived CDR1 and CDR2 are SGHRS and YFSETQ. Germline trimming cut 3 bases from V and 6 bases from J; bases unmatched to any gene: 7. The length of the CDR3 is 15 residues. The CDR3 nucleotides read TGCGCCAGCAGCTCGGGACAGGGTTTCGGCAATGAGCAGTTCTTC. Amino acid sequence: CASSSGQGFGNEQFF.